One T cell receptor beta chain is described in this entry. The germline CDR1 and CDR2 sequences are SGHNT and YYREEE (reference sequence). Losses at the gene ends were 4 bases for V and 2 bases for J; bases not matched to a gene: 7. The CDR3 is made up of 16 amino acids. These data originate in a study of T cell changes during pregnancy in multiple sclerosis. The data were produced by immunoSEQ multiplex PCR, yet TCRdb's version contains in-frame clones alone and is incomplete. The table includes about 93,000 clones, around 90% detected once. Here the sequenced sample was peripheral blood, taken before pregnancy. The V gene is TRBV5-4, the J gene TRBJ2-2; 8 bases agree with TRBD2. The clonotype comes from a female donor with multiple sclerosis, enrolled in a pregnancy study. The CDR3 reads CASSPGRGGNTGELFF. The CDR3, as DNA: TGTGCCAGCAGCCCCGGACGGGGGGGCAACACCGGGGAGCTGTTTTTT.